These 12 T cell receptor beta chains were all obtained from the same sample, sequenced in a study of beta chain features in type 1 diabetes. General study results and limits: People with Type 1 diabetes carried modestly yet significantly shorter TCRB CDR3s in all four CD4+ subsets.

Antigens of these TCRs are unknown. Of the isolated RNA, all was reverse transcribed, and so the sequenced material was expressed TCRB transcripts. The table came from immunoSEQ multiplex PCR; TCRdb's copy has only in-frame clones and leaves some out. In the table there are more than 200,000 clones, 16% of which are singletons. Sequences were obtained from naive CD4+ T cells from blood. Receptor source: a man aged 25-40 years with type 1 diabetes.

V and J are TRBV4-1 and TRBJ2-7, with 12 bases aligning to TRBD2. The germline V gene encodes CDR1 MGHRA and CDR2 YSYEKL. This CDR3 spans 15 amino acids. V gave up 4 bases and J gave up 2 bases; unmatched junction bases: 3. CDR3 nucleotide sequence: TGCGCCAGCAGCCTGCTAGCGGGAGGGACCTACGAGCAGTACTTC. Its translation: CASSLLAGGTYEQYF.

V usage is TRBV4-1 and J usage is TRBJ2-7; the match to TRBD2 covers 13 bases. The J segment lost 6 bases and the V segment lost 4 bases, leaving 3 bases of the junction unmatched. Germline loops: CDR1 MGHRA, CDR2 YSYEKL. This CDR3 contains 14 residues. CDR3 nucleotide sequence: TGCGCCAGCAGCCGACTAGCGGGAGGCATCGAGCAGTACTTC. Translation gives CASSRLAGGIEQYF.

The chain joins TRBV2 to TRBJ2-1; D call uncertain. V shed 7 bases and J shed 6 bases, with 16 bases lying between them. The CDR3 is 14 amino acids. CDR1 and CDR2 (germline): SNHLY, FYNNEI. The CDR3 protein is CASTLFQDFNEQFF. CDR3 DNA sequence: TGTGCCAGCACCCTATTTCAGGATTTCAATGAGCAGTTCTTC.

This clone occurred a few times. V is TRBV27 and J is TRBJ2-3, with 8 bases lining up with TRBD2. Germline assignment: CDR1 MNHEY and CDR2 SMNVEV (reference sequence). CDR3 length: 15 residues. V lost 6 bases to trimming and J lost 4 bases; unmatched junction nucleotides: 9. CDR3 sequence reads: CASSRTSQSPDTQYF. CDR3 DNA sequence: TGTGCCAGCAGCCGGACTAGCCAAAGCCCAGATACGCAGTATTTT.

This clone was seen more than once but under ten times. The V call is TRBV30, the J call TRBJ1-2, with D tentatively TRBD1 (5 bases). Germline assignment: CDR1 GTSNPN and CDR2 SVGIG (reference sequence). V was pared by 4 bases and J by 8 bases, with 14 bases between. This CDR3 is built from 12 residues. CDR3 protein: CAWTGGGAGYTF. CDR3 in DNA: TGTGCCTGGACCGGTGGAGGGGCCGGCTACACCTTC.

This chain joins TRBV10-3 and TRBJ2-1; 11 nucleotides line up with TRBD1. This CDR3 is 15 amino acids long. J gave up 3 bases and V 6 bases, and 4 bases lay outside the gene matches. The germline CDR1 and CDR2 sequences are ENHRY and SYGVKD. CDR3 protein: CAIRPGTGGYNEQFF. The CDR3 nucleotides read TGTGCCATCAGGCCCGGGACAGGGGGCTACAATGAGCAGTTCTTC.

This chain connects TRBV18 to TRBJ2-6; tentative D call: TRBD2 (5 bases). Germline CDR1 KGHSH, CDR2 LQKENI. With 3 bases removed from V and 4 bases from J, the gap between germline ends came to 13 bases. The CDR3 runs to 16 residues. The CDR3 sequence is CASSPRTGMGANVLTF. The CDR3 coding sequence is TGTGCCAGCTCACCCAGGACCGGGATGGGGGCCAACGTCCTGACTTTC.

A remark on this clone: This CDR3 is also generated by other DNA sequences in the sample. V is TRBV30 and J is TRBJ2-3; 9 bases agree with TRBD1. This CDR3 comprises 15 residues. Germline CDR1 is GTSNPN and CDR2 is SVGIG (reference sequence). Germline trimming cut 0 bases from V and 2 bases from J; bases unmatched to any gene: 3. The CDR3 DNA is TGTGCCTGGAGTGTACAGGGGGCTTCCACAGATACGCAGTATTTT. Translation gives CAWSVQGASTDTQYF.

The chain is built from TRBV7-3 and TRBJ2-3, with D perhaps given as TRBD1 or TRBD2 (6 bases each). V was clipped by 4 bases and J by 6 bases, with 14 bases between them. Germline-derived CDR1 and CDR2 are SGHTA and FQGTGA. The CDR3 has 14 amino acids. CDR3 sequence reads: CASSSSRGADTQYF. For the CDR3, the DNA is TGTGCCAGCAGCTCGTCGAGGGGGGCCGATACGCAGTATTTT. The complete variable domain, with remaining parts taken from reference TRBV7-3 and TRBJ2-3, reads GAGVSQTPSNKVTEKGKYVELRCDPISGHTALYWYRQSLGQGPEFLIYFQGTGAADDSGLPNDRFFAVRPEGSVSTLKIQRTERGDSAVYLCASSSSRGADTQYFGPGTRLTVL.

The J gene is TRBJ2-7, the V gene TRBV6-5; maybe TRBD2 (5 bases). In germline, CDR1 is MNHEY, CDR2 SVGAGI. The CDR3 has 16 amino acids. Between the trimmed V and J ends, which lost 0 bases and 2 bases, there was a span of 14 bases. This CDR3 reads CASSYSGGSQTYEQYF. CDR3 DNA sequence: TGTGCCAGCAGTTACTCCGGAGGCAGTCAGACCTACGAGCAGTACTTC.

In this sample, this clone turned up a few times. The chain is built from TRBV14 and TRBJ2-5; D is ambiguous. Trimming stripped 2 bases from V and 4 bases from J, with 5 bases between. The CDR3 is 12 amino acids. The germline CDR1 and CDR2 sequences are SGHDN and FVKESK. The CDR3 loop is CASSQLRETQYF. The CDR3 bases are TGTGCCAGCAGCCAATTAAGAGAGACCCAGTACTTC.

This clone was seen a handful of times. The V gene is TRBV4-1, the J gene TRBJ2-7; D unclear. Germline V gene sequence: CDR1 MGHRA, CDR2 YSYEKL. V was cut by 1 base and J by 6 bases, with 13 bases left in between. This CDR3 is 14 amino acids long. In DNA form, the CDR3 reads TGCGCCAGCAGCCAAGGTGGTATCCCAATCGAGCAGTACTTC. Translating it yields CASSQGGIPIEQYF.